The sequence of this T cell receptor (beta chain) was determined in a study of T cell repertoires in cytomegalovirus infection. Study as a whole: Public TCR beta signatures indicated both CMV infection and matching HLA type.

TCRdb fed the reads into MiXCR, producing one record per CDR3 protein. The data hold around 130,000 distinct CDR3 sequences, with about 10% observed a single time. The germline V gene has CDR1 PRHDT and CDR2 FYEKMQ (reference sequence). The germline V and J ends were trimmed by 6 bases and 0 bases, with 15 bases remaining between them. The CDR3 has 15 residues. This sequence joins TRBV13 and TRBJ2-7; D remains unclear. Sequenced: PBMCs. The sequence derives from a human donor in good health (CMV status not recorded). Some clones in this sample may be carry-over from other donors' samples. CDR3 sequence (DNA): TGTGCCAGCAGTGGCTCCTCAACCCCCTCCTACGAGCAGTACTTC. Translated, it gives CASSGSSTPSYEQYF.